The clone carrying this T cell receptor beta chain showed up many times. Its specificity is not known. Amplification targeted TCR beta CDR3 regions from RNA transcripts. Initially, a first-round RT-PCR of the TCR CDR3 employed the HTBI primer set. TCRdb passed the multiplex PCR reads through MiXCR, listing each CDR3 protein once. The table lists more than 550,000 distinct CDR3 sequences, around a sixth of them singletons, with about a sixth in the top ten. Trimming shortened V by 1 base and J by 9 bases, and 19 bases separated the two germline ends. CDR3 length: 16 amino acids. CDR1 and CDR2 (germline): SGHAT, FQDESV (reference sequence). The sample comes from a study of T cells in Graves' hyperthyroidism and ophthalmopathy. General study results and limits: Appearing also in blood were most of the thyroid clonotypes expanded above 0.001.

Aged 18 to 65, the patients had hyperthyroidism that was newly diagnosed and had lasted under 2 months. The study excluded patients with uncontrolled infection, other autoimmune disease, pregnancy or lactation. Diagnoses rested on clinical symptoms, serum thyroxine and TRAb, thyroid ultrasound and orbital computed tomography. The clonotype was recovered from a man in his fifties or sixties with Graves' hyperthyroidism. The sample was blood. The V call is TRBV11-1, the J call TRBJ2-1, with a tentative D call TRBD1 (5 bases). CDR3 amino acids: CASSLVSAARVVEQFF. The CDR3 DNA reads TGTGCCAGCAGCTTAGTCTCCGCGGCCAGGGTGGTTGAGCAGTTCTTC.